A single sample gave rise to the 22 T cell receptor beta chains below, sequenced in a study of cytomegalovirus exposure and HLA in healthy donors. The PCR was carried out with 60 Vbeta primers and 13 Jbeta primers. Clones were sequenced by immunoSEQ multiplex PCR, and TCRdb holds only the in-frame ones, with some missing. This sample has 95,000 to 150,000 clones, with 77% found just once. The sample comprised PBMCs. These receptors all come from a human donor in good health.

The chain uses TRBV30 and TRBJ2-5; the match to TRBD1 covers 8 bases. The CDR3 runs to 15 residues. CDR1 and CDR2 (germline): GTSNPN, SVGIG (reference sequence). Trimming took 5 bases from V and 1 from J; bases not matched to a gene: 9. CDR3 sequence reads: CAWDRQGSVQETQYF. CDR3 DNA sequence: TGTGCCTGGGACCGACAGGGGTCGGTCCAAGAGACCCAGTACTTC.

This chain connects TRBV6-6 to TRBJ1-1; 9 bases match TRBD1. CDR3 size: 13 residues. Germline trimming cut 4 bases from V and 4 bases from J; bases unmatched to any gene: 1. Germline V lookup: CDR1 MNHNY, CDR2 SVGAGI (reference sequence). The CDR3 region is CASSSTGGTEAFF. CDR3 nucleotide sequence: TGTGCCAGCAGTTCGACAGGGGGCACTGAAGCTTTCTTT.

As regards this clone: An end of the junction differs from the germline gene, which may be a read error. The V and J genes are TRBV19 and TRBJ2-4, with TRBD2 matching over 8 bases. The CDR3 is 17 amino acids. The germline V gene has CDR1 LNHDA and CDR2 SQIVND (reference sequence). The CDR3 region has the DNA TGTGCCAGTAGTATAGCGGGAGGGCAGGTCGGCAAAAACAGTCAGTACTTC. Its translation: CASSIAGGQVGKNSQYF.

The chain links TRBV7-3 to TRBJ2-7; 14 bases fit TRBD2. The length of the CDR3 is 15 residues. V was clipped by 4 bases and J by 6 bases; unmatched bases: 5. Looked up from germline, CDR1 is SGHTA and CDR2 is FQGTGA. CDR3 DNA: TGTGCCAGCAGCTCGGGACTAGCGGGAGCCGGCGAGCAGTACTTC. Translated, it gives CASSSGLAGAGEQYF. Combining the CDR3 with reference TRBV7-3 and TRBJ2-7 gives the whole variable domain GAGVSQTPSNKVTEKGKYVELRCDPISGHTALYWYRQSLGQGPEFLIYFQGTGAADDSGLPNDRFFAVRPEGSVSTLKIQRTERGDSAVYLCASSSGLAGAGEQYFGPGTRLTVT.

The rearrangement joins TRBV2 to TRBJ2-1; TRBD1 matches at 7 bases. The CDR3 is 15 amino acids. Germline assignment: CDR1 SNHLY and CDR2 FYNNEI. V lost 7 bases to trimming and J lost 5 bases; unmatched junction nucleotides: 11. CDR3 region: CASKSRTGRNNEQFF. In nucleotides, the CDR3 is TGTGCCAGCAAATCAAGGACAGGAAGAAACAATGAGCAGTTCTTC.

This clone turned up a few times. The chain uses TRBV6-5 and TRBJ2-7; a possible D gene is TRBD1 (5 bases). This CDR3 is built from 13 residues. Germline CDR1 MNHEY, CDR2 SVGAGI. Trimming stripped 1 base from V and 3 bases from J, with 7 bases between. As DNA, the CDR3 is TGTGCCAGCAGTTACTTCAGGGACTACGAGCAGTACTTC. Translated: CASSYFRDYEQYF.

This chain joins TRBV19 and TRBJ1-3; tentative D call: TRBD1 (5 bases). The CDR3 runs to 14 residues. The V end lost 7 bases, the J end lost 0 bases, and 10 bases lay between the germline ends. The germline V gene has CDR1 LNHDA and CDR2 SQIVND (reference sequence). CDR3 loop: CASILGGSGNTIYF. CDR3 DNA: TGTGCCAGTATCCTCGGGGGCTCTGGAAACACCATATATTTT.

This chain connects TRBV4-1 to TRBJ2-3; weak D call: TRBD2 (7 bases). Per the germline V gene, CDR1 is MGHRA and CDR2 is YSYEKL. The V end lost 0 bases, the J end lost 2 bases, and 15 bases lay between the germline ends. The CDR3 is 17 amino acids. The CDR3 sequence is CASSQDSGAGATDTQYF. Written as DNA, the CDR3 is TGCGCCAGCAGCCAAGACAGTGGGGCGGGGGCCACAGATACGCAGTATTTT.

The chain has TRBV4-1 and TRBJ2-3; the match to TRBD2 covers 10 bases. This CDR3 is 18 amino acids long. Looked up from germline, CDR1 is MGHRA and CDR2 is YSYEKL. The ends lost 0 bases at V and 6 bases at J; junction bases unmatched: 12. The CDR3 DNA reads as TGCGCCAGCAGCCAAGAGTCCGGGACTAGCGCCTGGGTGGATACGCAGTATTTT. Translated: CASSQESGTSAWVDTQYF.

This chain joins TRBV28 and TRBJ2-7; the match to TRBD2 covers 7 bases. Germline CDR1 MDHEN, CDR2 SYDVKM. Trimming took 2 bases from V and 5 from J; bases not matched to a gene: 6. CDR3 size: 14 residues. CDR3 DNA: TGTGCCAGCAGTTTAGCGGGAGCAAGGGACGAGCAGTACTTC. Amino acid sequence: CASSLAGARDEQYF.

The rearrangement joins TRBV6-5 to TRBJ1-3; D not certain. V lost 0 bases and J 7 bases, leaving 13 bases between the germline ends. Germline V gives CDR1 MNHEY, CDR2 SVGAGI. The CDR3 is 15 residues long. In DNA form, the CDR3 reads TGTGCCAGCAGTTACTCCGGACTGTGGGGTAACACCATATATTTT. It encodes CASSYSGLWGNTIYF.

The chain employs TRBV7-3 and TRBJ2-5; D uncertain. TRBJ2-7 matches the DNA end more closely, so the J call is doubtful. Germline values: CDR1 SGHTA, CDR2 FQGTGA. This CDR3 is built from 14 residues. The CDR3 DNA follows: TGTGCCAGCAGCCCCACGACTGTATCCTACGAGCAGTACTTC. This translates into CASSPTTVSYEQYF.

The chain links TRBV5-6 to TRBJ1-2, with 11 nucleotides matching TRBD1. The germline V gene has CDR1 SGHDT and CDR2 YYEEEE. The ends lost 4 bases at V and 5 bases at J; junction bases unmatched: 10. This CDR3 contains 16 residues. The CDR3 coding sequence is TGTGCCAGCAGCAAACCGGACAGGGGGCTCTCTTATGGCTACACCTTC. Protein sequence: CASSKPDRGLSYGYTF.

This clone has a handful of counts. The chain couples TRBV10-3 to TRBJ1-2; maybe TRBD1 (6 bases). The germline gives CDR1 ENHRY, CDR2 SYGVKD. The CDR3 length is 13 residues. The V end was cut by 4 bases, the J end by 8 bases, with 14 bases between. The CDR3 sequence is CAISGTDEWGYTF. CDR3 sequence (DNA): TGTGCCATCAGTGGGACAGACGAATGGGGCTACACCTTC.

This clone was observed once. V gene TRBV2 combines with J gene TRBJ2-7; 10 nucleotides agree with TRBD1. CDR1 is SNHLY and CDR2 is FYNNEI in the germline V gene. The CDR3 loop spans 16 amino acids. V gave up 3 bases and J gave up 2 bases; unmatched junction bases: 7. The CDR3 coding sequence is TGTGCCAGCAGTGAGGGTACCGGGACAGGGGCCTACGAGCAGTACTTC. Its protein product is CASSEGTGTGAYEQYF.

This CDR3 reads CASSLIARAETQYF. The CDR3 DNA reads as TGTGCCAGCAGCTTGATTGCCAGGGCAGAGACCCAGTACTTC. This chain links TRBV5-6 with TRBJ2-5, with TRBD1 as a possible D gene (5 bases). Germline values: CDR1 SGHDT, CDR2 YYEEEE. The CDR3 totals 14 residues. The V gene lost 1 base and the J gene lost 4 bases, with 11 bases spanning the gap. The full variable domain, in which reference TRBV5-6 and TRBJ2-5 provide the parts outside the CDR3, is DAGVTQSPTHLIKTRGQQVTLRCSPKSGHDTVSWYQQALGQGPQFIFQYYEEEERQRGNFPDRFSGHQFPNYSSELNVNALLLGDSALYLCASSLIARAETQYFGPGTRLLVL.

The J gene is TRBJ2-5, the V gene TRBV2; 7 nucleotides line up with TRBD1. The trim removed 1 base at V and 1 base at J, leaving 6 bases unmatched. The germline gives CDR1 SNHLY, CDR2 FYNNEI. There are 16 residues in the CDR3. The CDR3 DNA is TGTGCCAGCAGTGAAGTCTCTACAGGGGTCCAAGAGACCCAGTACTTC. The encoded protein is CASSEVSTGVQETQYF.

The CDR3 loop is CASSNLAYSRGEQYF. For the CDR3, the DNA is TGTGCCAGCAGCAATCTAGCATACTCACGGGGCGAGCAGTACTTC. The genes are TRBV5-4 and TRBJ2-7; TRBD2 is a possible D gene (5 bases). Germline V gene lookup returns CDR1 SGHNT and CDR2 YYREEE (reference sequence). V lost 4 bases to trimming and J lost 6 bases, with 20 bases between them. The CDR3 is made up of 15 amino acids.

The rearrangement uses TRBV10-3 and TRBJ2-5; D is undetermined. Trimming cost V 2 bases and J 1 base, with 14 bases left between them. The CDR3 runs to 16 residues. From germline, CDR1 is ENHRY and CDR2 SYGVKD. CDR3: CAISEPSPGSQETQYF. Here the CDR3 DNA reads TGTGCCATCAGTGAGCCCAGCCCGGGTTCCCAAGAGACCCAGTACTTC.

V gene TRBV11-3 combines with J gene TRBJ2-7; perhaps TRBD2 as D (5 bases). Germline CDR1 and CDR2: SGHNT and YENEEA. V was shortened by 5 bases and J by 3 bases, with 17 bases between the two germline ends. The CDR3 extends over 15 amino acids. CDR3 loop: CASSAQAAVYYEQYF. DNA for the CDR3: TGTGCCAGCAGCGCCCAGGCAGCGGTGTACTACGAGCAGTACTTC.

The chain recombines TRBV27 with TRBJ1-5; D might be TRBD1 (5 bases). Germline values: CDR1 MNHEY, CDR2 SMNVEV (reference sequence). CDR3 size: 15 residues. V shed 1 base and J shed 2 bases, with 9 bases lying between them. The CDR3 sequence is CASSLWGGGNQPQHF. DNA for the CDR3: TGTGCCAGCAGTTTATGGGGCGGCGGCAATCAGCCCCAGCATTTT.

This rearrangement joins TRBV2 to TRBJ2-2, with 7 nucleotides matching TRBD1. V dropped 8 bases and J dropped 1; count of bases not matched to a gene: 7. Looked up from germline, CDR1 is SNHLY and CDR2 is FYNNEI. The CDR3 spans 15 residues. The CDR3 is CASSRDRLNTGELFF. CDR3 nucleotide sequence: TGTGCCAGCTCCCGGGACAGACTGAACACCGGGGAGCTGTTTTTT.